This T cell receptor (beta chain) was recorded in a study of CD8 T cells in ankylosing spondylitis. Germline V CDR1 and CDR2: LNHNV, YYDKDF (reference sequence). The ends lost 0 bases at V and 4 bases at J; junction bases unmatched: 6. This CDR3 region has 16 residues. Findings and caveats of the study: Disease-linked clones, CD8+, were relatively rare in peripheral blood. Seemingly distinctive of ankylosing spondylitis blood was a TCR beta motif formed by eight highly homologous variants. Significant enrichment of disease-linked clones was reported in matched ankylosing spondylitis synovial fluid.

This clonotype came up many times. Its specificity is unknown. TCRdb reprocessed the 5' RACE reads via MiXCR and lists one record per CDR3 protein. The data contain some 250,000 distinct CDR3 sequences, around 7.8% of them singletons. This sequence was found in a male donor with ankylosing spondylitis or in good health (not recorded which). V usage is TRBV15 and J usage is TRBJ1-5; 7 nucleotides agree with TRBD1. The sample comprised blood, either unsorted or a sorted T cell fraction (not recorded which). The chain's CDR3 is CATSRDKQGRNQPQHF. In DNA, the CDR3 is TGTGCCACCAGCAGAGATAAACAGGGGCGAAATCAGCCCCAGCATTTT.